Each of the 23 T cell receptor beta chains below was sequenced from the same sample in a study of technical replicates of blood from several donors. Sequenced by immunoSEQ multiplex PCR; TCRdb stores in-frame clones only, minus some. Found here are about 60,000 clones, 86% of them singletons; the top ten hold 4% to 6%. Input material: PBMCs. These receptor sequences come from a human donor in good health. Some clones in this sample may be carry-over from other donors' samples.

The CDR3 loop reads CASSRGRAHEQFF. CDR3 in DNA: TGTGCCAGCAGTCGGGGGAGGGCCCATGAGCAGTTCTTC. This chain links TRBV6-6 with TRBJ2-1; TRBD2 matches 7 bases. J lost 8 bases, V lost 5 bases, and 6 bases had no gene match. The length of the CDR3 is 13 residues. CDR1 and CDR2 (germline): MNHNY, SVGAGI (reference sequence).

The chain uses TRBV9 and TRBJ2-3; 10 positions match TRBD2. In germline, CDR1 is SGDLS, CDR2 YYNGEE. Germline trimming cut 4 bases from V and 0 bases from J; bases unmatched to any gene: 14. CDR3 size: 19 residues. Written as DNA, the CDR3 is TGTGCCAGCAGCCCGTGGGGGGCTAGCGGGGGTATTAGCACAGATACGCAGTATTTT. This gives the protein CASSPWGASGGISTDTQYF. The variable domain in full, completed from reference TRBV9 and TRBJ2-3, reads DSGVTQTPKHLITATGQRVTLRCSPRSGDLSVYWYQQSLDQGLQFLIQYYNGEERAKGNILERFSAQQFPDLHSELNLSSLELGDSALYFCASSPWGASGGISTDTQYFGPGTRLTVL.

CDR3 sequence reads: CASSPLRTSFDLEQFF. The CDR3 nucleotides read TGTGCCAGCTCACCACTACGGACTAGTTTCGATCTTGAGCAGTTCTTC. This sequence joins TRBV18 and TRBJ2-1; TRBD2 matches at 7 bases. Unmatched junction bases numbered 12, after V lost 1 base and J lost 9 bases. Germline loops: CDR1 KGHSH, CDR2 LQKENI. The CDR3 sequence is 16 residues long.

In nucleotides, the CDR3 is TGCAGCGGTTCACTCTACAATGAGCAGTTCTTC. Translating gives CSGSLYNEQFF. J is TRBJ2-1 and V is TRBV29-1; D is undetermined. The CDR3 runs 11 residues. Trimming removed 7 bases from V and 3 bases from J, with 7 bases in between. Germline CDR1 reads SQVTM; CDR2 reads ANQGSEA.

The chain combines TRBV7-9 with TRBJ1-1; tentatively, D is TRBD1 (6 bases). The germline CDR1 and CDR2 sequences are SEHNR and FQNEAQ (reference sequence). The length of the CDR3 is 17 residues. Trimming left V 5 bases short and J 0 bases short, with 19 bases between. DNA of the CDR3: TGTGCCAGCAGCCCTAGGGGGGGTCTGGAGATGAACACTGAAGCTTTCTTT. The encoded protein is CASSPRGGLEMNTEAFF.

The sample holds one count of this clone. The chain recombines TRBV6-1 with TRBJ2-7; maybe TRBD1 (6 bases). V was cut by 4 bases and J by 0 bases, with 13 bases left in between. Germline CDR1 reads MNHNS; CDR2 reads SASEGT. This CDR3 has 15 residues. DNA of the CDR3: TGTGCCAGCAGTGTAGAACAGGGAAGCTCCTACGAGCAGTACTTC. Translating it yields CASSVEQGSSYEQYF.

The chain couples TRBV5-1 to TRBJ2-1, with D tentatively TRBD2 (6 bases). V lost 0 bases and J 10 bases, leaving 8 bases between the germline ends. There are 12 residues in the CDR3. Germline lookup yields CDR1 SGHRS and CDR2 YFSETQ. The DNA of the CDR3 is TGCGCCAGCAGCTTGGCCGGGGGAGAGCAGTTCTTC. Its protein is CASSLAGGEQFF.

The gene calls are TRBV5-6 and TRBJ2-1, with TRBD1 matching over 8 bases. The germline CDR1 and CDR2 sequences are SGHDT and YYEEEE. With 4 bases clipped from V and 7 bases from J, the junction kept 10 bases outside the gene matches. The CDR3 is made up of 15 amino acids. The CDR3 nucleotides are TGTGCCAGCAGCCAGGGGCTGACAGGGGTAAATGAGCAGTTCTTC. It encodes CASSQGLTGVNEQFF.

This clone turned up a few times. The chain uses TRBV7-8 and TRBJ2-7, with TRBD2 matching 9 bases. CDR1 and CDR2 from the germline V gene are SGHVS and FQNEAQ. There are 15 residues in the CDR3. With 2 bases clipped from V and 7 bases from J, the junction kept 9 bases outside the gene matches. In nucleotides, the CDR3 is TGTGCCAGCAGCTTAAATAGCGGCGGGGGGGTAGAGCAGTACTTC. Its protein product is CASSLNSGGGVEQYF.

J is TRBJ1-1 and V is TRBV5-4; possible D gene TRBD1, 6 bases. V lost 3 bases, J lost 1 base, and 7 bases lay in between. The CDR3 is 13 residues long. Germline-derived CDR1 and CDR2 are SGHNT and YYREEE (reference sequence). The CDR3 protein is CASSWDKNTEAFF. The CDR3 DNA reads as TGTGCCAGCAGCTGGGACAAGAACACTGAAGCTTTCTTT. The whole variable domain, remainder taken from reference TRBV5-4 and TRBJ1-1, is ETGVTQSPTHLIKTRGQQVTLRCSSQSGHNTVSWYQQALGQGPQFIFQYYREEENGRGNFPPRFSGLQFPNYSSELNVNALELDDSALYLCASSWDKNTEAFFGQGTRLTVV.

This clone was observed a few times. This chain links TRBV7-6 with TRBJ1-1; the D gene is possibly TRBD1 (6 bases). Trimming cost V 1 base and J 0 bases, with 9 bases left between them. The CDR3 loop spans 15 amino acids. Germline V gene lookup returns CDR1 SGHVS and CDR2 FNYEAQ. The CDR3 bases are TGTGCCAGCAGCTTAGGGACAGAACTGAACACTGAAGCTTTCTTT. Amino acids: CASSLGTELNTEAFF. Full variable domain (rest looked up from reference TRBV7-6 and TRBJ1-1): GAGVSQSPRYKVTKRGQDVALRCDPISGHVSLYWYRQALGQGPEFLTYFNYEAQQDKSGLPNDRFSAERPEGSISTLTIQRTEQRDSAMYRCASSLGTELNTEAFFGQGTRLTVV.

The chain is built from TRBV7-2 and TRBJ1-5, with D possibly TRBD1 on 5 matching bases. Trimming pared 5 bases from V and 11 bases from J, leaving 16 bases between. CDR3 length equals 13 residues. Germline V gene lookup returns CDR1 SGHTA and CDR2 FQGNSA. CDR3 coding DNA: TGTGCCAGCAGCCCGGAGGGAGGGGCGGCCCAGCATTTT. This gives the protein CASSPEGGAAQHF. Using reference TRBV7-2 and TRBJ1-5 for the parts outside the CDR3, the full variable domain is GAGVSQSPSNKVTEKGKDVELRCDPISGHTALYWYRQSLGQGLEFLIYFQGNSAPDKSGLPSDRFSAERTGGSVSTLTIQRTQQEDSAVYLCASSPEGGAAQHFGDGTRLSIL.

CDR3 sequence (DNA): TGTGCCAGCCACCGACTATTTAGCACAGATACGCAGTATTTT. Protein sequence: CASHRLFSTDTQYF. The chain couples TRBV27 to TRBJ2-3; tentative D call: TRBD2 (5 bases). Trimming removed 8 bases at V and 0 bases at J, with 12 bases between. The germline gives CDR1 MNHEY, CDR2 SMNVEV (reference sequence). The CDR3 runs to 14 residues.

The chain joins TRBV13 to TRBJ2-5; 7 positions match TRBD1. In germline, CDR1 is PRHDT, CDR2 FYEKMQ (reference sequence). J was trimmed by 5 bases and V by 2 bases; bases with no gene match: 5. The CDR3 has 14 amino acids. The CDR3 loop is CASSLRQGAETQYF. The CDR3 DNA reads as TGTGCCAGCAGCTTAAGACAGGGAGCTGAGACCCAGTACTTC.

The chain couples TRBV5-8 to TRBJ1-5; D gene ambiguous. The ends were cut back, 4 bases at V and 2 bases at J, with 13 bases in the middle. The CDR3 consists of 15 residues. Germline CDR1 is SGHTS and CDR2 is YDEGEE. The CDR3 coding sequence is TGTGCCAGCAGCACGGGTTTGTTTGGCAATCAGCCCCAGCATTTT. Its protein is CASSTGLFGNQPQHF. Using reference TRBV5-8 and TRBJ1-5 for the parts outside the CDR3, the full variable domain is EAGVTQSPTHLIKTRGQQATLRCSPISGHTSVYWYQQALGLGLQFLLWYDEGEERNRGNFPPRFSGRQFPNYSSELNVNALELEDSALYLCASSTGLFGNQPQHFGDGTRLSIL.

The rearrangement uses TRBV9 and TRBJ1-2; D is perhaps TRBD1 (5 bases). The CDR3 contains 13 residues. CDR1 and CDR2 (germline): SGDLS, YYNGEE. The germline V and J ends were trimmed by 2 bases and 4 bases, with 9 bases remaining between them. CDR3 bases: TGTGCCAGCAGCGTGGGGGGGATCTATGGCTACACCTTC. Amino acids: CASSVGGIYGYTF.

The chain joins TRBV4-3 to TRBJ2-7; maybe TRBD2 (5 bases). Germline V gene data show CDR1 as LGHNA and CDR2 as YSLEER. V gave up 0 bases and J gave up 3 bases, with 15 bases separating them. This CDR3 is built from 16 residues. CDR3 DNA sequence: TGCGCCAGCAGCCAAGATCTAGCCCTCGAAAGCTACGAGCAGTACTTC. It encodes CASSQDLALESYEQYF.

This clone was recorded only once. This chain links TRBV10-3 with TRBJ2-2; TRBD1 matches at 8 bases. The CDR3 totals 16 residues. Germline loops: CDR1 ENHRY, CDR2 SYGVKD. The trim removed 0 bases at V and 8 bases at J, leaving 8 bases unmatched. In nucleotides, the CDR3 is TGTGCCATCAGTGAGTCGAGGGGACAGGTGACGGGGGAGCTGTTTTTT. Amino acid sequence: CAISESRGQVTGELFF.

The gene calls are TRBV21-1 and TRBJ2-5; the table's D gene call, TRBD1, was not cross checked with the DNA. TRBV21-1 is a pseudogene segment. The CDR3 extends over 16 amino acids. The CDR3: CASSKAYRGRQETQYF. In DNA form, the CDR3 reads TGTGCCAGCAGCAAAGCCTACAGGGGGCGACAAGAGACCCAGTACTTC.

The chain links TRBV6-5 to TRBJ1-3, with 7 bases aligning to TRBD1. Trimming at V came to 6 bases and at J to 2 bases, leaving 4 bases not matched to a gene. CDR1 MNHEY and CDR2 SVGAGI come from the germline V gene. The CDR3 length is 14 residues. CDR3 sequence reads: CASRSGGTGNTIYF. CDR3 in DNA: TGTGCCAGCAGATCAGGGGGAACTGGAAACACCATATATTTT.

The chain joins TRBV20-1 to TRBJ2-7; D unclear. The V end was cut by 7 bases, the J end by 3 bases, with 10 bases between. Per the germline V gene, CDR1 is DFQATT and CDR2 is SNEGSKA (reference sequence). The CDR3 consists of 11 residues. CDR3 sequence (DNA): TGCAGTGTTCTAAGAATCTACGAGCAGTACTTC. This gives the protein CSVLRIYEQYF.

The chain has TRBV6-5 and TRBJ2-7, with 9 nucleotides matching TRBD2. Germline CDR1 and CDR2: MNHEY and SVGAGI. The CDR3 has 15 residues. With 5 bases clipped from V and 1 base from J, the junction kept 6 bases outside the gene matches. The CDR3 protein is CASSLSGGGSYEQYF. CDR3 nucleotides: TGTGCCAGCAGTCTTAGCGGGGGAGGATCCTACGAGCAGTACTTC.

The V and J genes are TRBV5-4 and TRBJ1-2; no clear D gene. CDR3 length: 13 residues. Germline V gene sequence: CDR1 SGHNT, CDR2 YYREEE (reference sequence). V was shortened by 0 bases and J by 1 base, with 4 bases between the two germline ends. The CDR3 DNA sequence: TGTGCCAGCAGCTTGGACGGTAACTATGGCTACACCTTC. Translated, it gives CASSLDGNYGYTF.